Shown below are 26 T cell receptor beta chains from a single sample sequenced in a study of cytomegalovirus exposure and HLA in healthy donors. It was with 60 Vbeta and 13 Jbeta primers that the PCR ran. Clones were read by immunoSEQ multiplex PCR, and TCRdb kept only the in-frame ones, dropping some. The sample includes approximately 140,000 clones, roughly four fifths of them seen just once. What was sequenced was PBMCs. The receptors stem from a man aged 18 to 30 in good health and CMV-seropositive.

V and J are TRBV27 and TRBJ2-3; D gene uncertain. Trimming pared 3 bases from V and 1 base from J, leaving 5 bases between. This CDR3 is 13 amino acids long. Germline loops: CDR1 MNHEY, CDR2 SMNVEV (reference sequence). The CDR3 protein is CASSFVGTDTQYF. CDR3 DNA: TGTGCCAGCAGTTTTGTAGGCACAGATACGCAGTATTTT.

This clone was picked up a small number of times. Relative to the germline gene, one junction end is altered; a read error may explain this. The chain uses TRBV27 and TRBJ1-1, with 8 nucleotides matching TRBD1. CDR1 and CDR2 (germline): MNHEY, SMNVEV (reference sequence). This CDR3 has 13 amino acids. The CDR3 nucleotides are TGTGCCAGCAGTTTTTCGGGACAGGACGATTATCTATTT. As protein: CASSFSGQDDYLF.

The chain combines TRBV28 with TRBJ1-4, with D unresolved. CDR1 is MDHEN, CDR2 SYDVKM, per germline. Trimming took off 6 bases at V and 7 bases at J, with 9 bases between the two ends. This CDR3 has 12 amino acids. This chain's CDR3 is CASSLRSEKLFF. The CDR3 region has the DNA TGTGCCAGCAGCTTAAGGAGTGAAAAACTGTTTTTT.

The gene calls are TRBV7-9 and TRBJ1-1; D is unclear. Germline V gene sequence: CDR1 SEHNR, CDR2 FQNEAQ (reference sequence). The CDR3 runs to 15 residues. V was cut by 0 bases and J by 0 bases, with 8 bases left in between. The CDR3 sequence: CASSLASGMNTEAFF. The CDR3 DNA sequence: TGTGCCAGCAGCTTAGCTTCGGGGATGAACACTGAAGCTTTCTTT.

The rearrangement joins TRBV7-9 to TRBJ2-4; a weak D match, TRBD1 (6 bases). The CDR3 consists of 16 residues. Looked up from germline, CDR1 is SEHNR and CDR2 is FQNEAQ (reference sequence). Trimming took 3 bases from V and 0 from J, leaving 12 bases between them. This CDR3 is CASSLDRILAKNIQYF. In DNA form, the CDR3 reads TGTGCCAGCAGCTTGGACAGAATACTAGCCAAAAACATTCAGTACTTC.

The chain is built from TRBV25-1 and TRBJ1-1, with D tentatively TRBD1 (6 bases). V was trimmed by 1 base and J by 8 bases, leaving 8 bases between them. Germline assignment: CDR1 MGHDK and CDR2 SYGVNS. The CDR3 length is 12 residues. The CDR3 DNA reads TGTGCCAGCAGTGAATCGGGGACAGAAGCTTTCTTT. It codes for CASSESGTEAFF.

In this sample, this clone turned up a few times. The rearrangement joins TRBV10-2 to TRBJ2-7; 13 bases are shared with TRBD2. The V segment lost 2 bases and the J segment 5 bases; nucleotides outside the gene matches: 12. The CDR3 has 18 amino acids. CDR1 WSHSY and CDR2 SAAADI come from the germline V gene. The CDR3 region is CASSETSGRAPVPHEQYF. The CDR3 DNA is TGCGCCAGCAGTGAGACTAGCGGGAGGGCCCCCGTCCCCCACGAGCAGTACTTC.

The V gene is TRBV28, the J gene TRBJ2-4; no firm D call. The CDR3 runs 15 residues. From germline, CDR1 is MDHEN and CDR2 SYDVKM. The V gene lost 7 bases and the J gene lost 2 bases, with 15 bases spanning the gap. The CDR3 DNA sequence: TGTGCCAGCAATGCCGAGCGCGTGTCCAAAAACATTCAGTACTTC. Translating it yields CASNAERVSKNIQYF.

Worth noting for this clone: Other DNA sequences within the sample encode an identical CDR3. CDR3 bases: TGTGCCAGCAGTTCTCGGGACGAGCAGTACTTC. Its translation is CASSSRDEQYF. The chain carries TRBV28 and TRBJ2-7; D is ambiguous. This CDR3 has 11 amino acids. Trimming shortened V by 4 bases and J by 5 bases, and 6 bases separated the two germline ends. Germline values: CDR1 MDHEN, CDR2 SYDVKM.

This clone was recorded a few times. This chain connects TRBV5-1 to TRBJ2-3; tentatively, D is TRBD2 (6 bases). V gave up 9 bases and J gave up 0 bases, with 17 bases separating them. Germline loops: CDR1 SGHRS, CDR2 YFSETQ. The CDR3 sequence is 15 residues long. This chain's CDR3 is CATTSGGTSTDTQYF. As DNA, the CDR3 is TGCGCCACCACCTCTGGGGGGACTAGCACAGATACGCAGTATTTT. Based on the CDR3 plus reference TRBV5-1 and TRBJ2-3, the full variable domain is KAGVTQTPRYLIKTRGQQVTLSCSPISGHRSVSWYQQTPGQGLQFLFEYFSETQRNKGNFPGRFSGRQFSNSRSEMNVSTLELGDSALYLCATTSGGTSTDTQYFGPGTRLTVL.

The chain combines TRBV19 with TRBJ1-5, with TRBD1 matching 7 bases. There are 15 residues in the CDR3. The J segment lost 4 bases and the V segment lost 0 bases, leaving 3 bases of the junction unmatched. Germline V gives CDR1 LNHDA, CDR2 SQIVND (reference sequence). CDR3 protein: CASSIEGDRNQPQHF. The CDR3 nucleotides read TGTGCCAGTAGTATAGAGGGGGACAGAAATCAGCCCCAGCATTTT.

The chain is built from TRBV5-6 and TRBJ2-3; a weak D match, TRBD2 (5 bases). This CDR3 comprises 14 residues. Germline V CDR1 and CDR2: SGHDT, YYEEEE. V was clipped by 1 base and J by 3 bases, with 9 bases between them. The CDR3 loop is CASSLTPGTDTQYF. Here the CDR3 DNA reads TGTGCCAGCAGCTTGACCCCGGGGACAGATACGCAGTATTTT.

This chain uses TRBV5-1 with TRBJ2-2, with 8 bases matching TRBD1. This CDR3 region has 16 residues. CDR1 and CDR2 (germline): SGHRS, YFSETQ. After removal of 2 bases from V and 1 base from J, the junction contained 4 bases not matched to a gene. DNA for the CDR3: TGCGCCAGCAGCTTATCTGGGACAGGGAACACCGGGGAGCTGTTTTTT. Residues: CASSLSGTGNTGELFF.

The chain carries TRBV10-2 and TRBJ1-4; the D gene is possibly TRBD1 (6 bases). V lost 0 bases, J lost 3 bases, and 8 bases lay in between. There are 15 residues in the CDR3. CDR1 WSHSY and CDR2 SAAADI come from the germline V gene. The CDR3 nucleotides read TGCGCCAGCAGTGAGTCGACAGGAGCTAATGAAAAACTGTTTTTT. Translated, it gives CASSESTGANEKLFF.

J is TRBJ2-5 and V is TRBV14; 11 bases are a match to TRBD2. This CDR3 has 17 amino acids. Germline CDR1 is SGHDN and CDR2 is FVKESK. V gave up 5 bases and J gave up 0 bases; unmatched junction bases: 8. Here the CDR3 DNA reads TGTGCCAGCAGCTTGGGACTAGCGGAAGAGTACCAAGAGACCCAGTACTTC. Translated: CASSLGLAEEYQETQYF.

The gene calls are TRBV19 and TRBJ1-1; TRBD1 matches 9 bases. The V segment lost 5 bases and the J segment 2 bases; nucleotides outside the gene matches: 12. The CDR3 runs to 17 residues. CDR1 is LNHDA, CDR2 SQIVND, per germline (reference sequence). The CDR3 DNA reads as TGTGCCAGTAGTCCTCAGGACAGGGGAGTTAGTAACACTGAAGCTTTCTTT. Protein product: CASSPQDRGVSNTEAFF.

This clone occurred a few times. The chain carries TRBV27 and TRBJ1-2, with a weak D call TRBD1 (5 bases). The CDR3 consists of 14 residues. Germline-derived CDR1 and CDR2 are MNHEY and SMNVEV (reference sequence). Trimming pared 5 bases from V and 4 bases from J, leaving 14 bases between. This CDR3 reads CASSPGGGTYGYTF. In DNA form, the CDR3 reads TGTGCCAGCAGTCCTGGGGGGGGTACCTATGGCTACACCTTC.

CDR3 sequence: CASSLPSERSSYNEQFF. The CDR3 DNA reads TGCGCCAGCAGCCTACCCTCTGAGCGGAGCTCCTACAATGAGCAGTTCTTC. The V and J genes are TRBV5-1 and TRBJ2-1; possible D gene TRBD2, 5 bases. V was cut by 4 bases and J by 0 bases, with 17 bases left in between. The germline CDR1 and CDR2 sequences are SGHRS and YFSETQ. This CDR3 has 17 residues.

V usage is TRBV9 and J usage is TRBJ1-2; D may be TRBD1 (6 bases). The CDR3 is 16 residues long. Trimming shortened V by 0 bases and J by 8 bases, and 20 bases separated the two germline ends. Germline CDR1 is SGDLS and CDR2 is YYNGEE. The CDR3 sequence is CASSVDPNPQGRGYTF. CDR3 in DNA: TGTGCCAGCAGCGTAGACCCCAACCCCCAGGGGAGAGGCTACACCTTC.

This chain connects TRBV27 to TRBJ2-2; D is unclear. This CDR3 contains 13 residues. Trimming cost V 4 bases and J 0 bases, with 3 bases left between them. Germline lookup yields CDR1 MNHEY and CDR2 SMNVEV (reference sequence). The CDR3 loop is CASSSSNTGELFF. The CDR3 bases are TGTGCCAGCAGTTCATCGAACACCGGGGAGCTGTTTTTT.

This rearrangement joins TRBV5-1 to TRBJ2-2; D not certain. Trimming shortened V by 3 bases and J by 6 bases, and 15 bases separated the two germline ends. CDR3 length equals 15 residues. Germline V gene sequence: CDR1 SGHRS, CDR2 YFSETQ. DNA for the CDR3: TGCGCCAGCAGCTCCGCCGCGGAGTCCTCCGGGGAGCTGTTTTTT. This codes for CASSSAAESSGELFF.

This clone was counted between two and nine times. The chain recombines TRBV29-1 with TRBJ2-3; 9 bases match TRBD2. Germline CDR1 SQVTM, CDR2 ANQGSEA. Unmatched junction bases numbered 9, after V lost 6 bases and J lost 2 bases. The CDR3 is 15 residues long. For the CDR3, the DNA is TGCAGCGTCGCAGGGGGACTAGCAATCACAGATACGCAGTATTTT. It is translated as CSVAGGLAITDTQYF.

The chain uses TRBV9 and TRBJ2-6; D possibly corresponds to TRBD1 (6 bases). The CDR3 runs 18 residues. The germline V and J ends were trimmed by 5 bases and 0 bases, with 18 bases remaining between them. CDR1 and CDR2 from the germline V gene are SGDLS and YYNGEE. CDR3 sequence (DNA): TGTGCCAGCAGTGATCCGACAGGTCTTAGCTCTGGGGCCAACGTCCTGACTTTC. Its translation: CASSDPTGLSSGANVLTF.

The rearrangement uses TRBV28 and TRBJ1-1, with D unclear. Trimming took 5 bases from V and 1 from J, leaving 17 bases between them. Germline-derived CDR1 and CDR2 are MDHEN and SYDVKM. The CDR3 loop spans 16 amino acids. Here the CDR3 reads CASSPLSPGGNTEAFF. CDR3 sequence (DNA): TGTGCCAGCAGTCCGTTATCTCCAGGAGGGAACACTGAAGCTTTCTTT.

The CDR3 is CASSSVQGKNTEAFF. The CDR3 nucleotides are TGTGCCAGCAGCTCTGTACAGGGGAAAAACACTGAAGCTTTCTTT. The V and J genes are TRBV7-3 and TRBJ1-1, with 7 bases matching TRBD1. This CDR3 contains 15 residues. CDR1 is SGHTA, CDR2 FQGTGA, per germline. Trimming cost V 4 bases and J 2 bases; bases outside gene matches: 7.

This chain connects TRBV7-9 to TRBJ2-5; D might be TRBD1 (5 bases). This CDR3 has 12 residues. The V gene's germline CDR1 is SEHNR and CDR2 FQNEAQ (reference sequence). V shed 4 bases and J shed 4 bases, with 7 bases lying between them. The CDR3 DNA is TGTGCCAGCAGCTCAAGGGGAGAGACCCAGTACTTC. As protein: CASSSRGETQYF.